The entry below describes one T cell receptor beta chain. Its antigen is as yet unknown. Trimming stripped 4 bases from V and 4 bases from J, with 6 bases between. This CDR3 is built from 12 residues. CDR1 is MNHEY, CDR2 SVGEGT, per germline. The Oncomine TCR Beta short-read assay was applied to DNA of cultured CD4+ T cells. Genomic DNA extraction was carried out from cultured CD4+ T cells. MiXCR, run by TCRdb on the PCR reads, gives a single entry per CDR3 protein. This sample has roughly 10,000 distinct CDR3 sequences, with around 64% found just once. Treatment specified: approximately 11-day PBMC culture with coronavirus spike peptide pools or control peptides (ViraFEST assay). This record belongs to a study of vaccination and CD4 T cells after COVID-19. Study as a whole: Four females and six males made up the convalescents, two of whom were Hispanic.

Sequencing input: CD4+ T cells from blood, cultured in vitro. This TCR came from a human donor who had recovered from COVID-19. This rearrangement joins TRBV6-2 or TRBV6-3 to TRBJ2-3; D gene uncertain. CDR3 coding DNA: TGTGCCAGCAGTTCCAGAGCAGATACGCAGTATTTT. Translating it yields CASSSRADTQYF.